The 26 T cell receptor beta chains given below trace back to one sample, sequenced in a study of PD-1 blockade in classical Hodgkin lymphoma. Produced via immunoSEQ multiplex PCR; TCRdb's table is partial and in-frame only. The sample lists 50,000 to 65,000 clones; around 90% were seen once. The time point: cycle 4 day 1 (C4D1), after 5 to 7 weeks of nivolumab. Patients all relapsed after autologous stem cell transplantation, and there was variation in brentuximab vedotin exposure. Sequenced material: peripheral blood mononuclear cells (PBMCs), taken before the fourth cycle of nivolumab. All receptors derive from a human donor with classical Hodgkin lymphoma.

V gene TRBV28 combines with J gene TRBJ1-5; D is unresolved. Trimming stripped 3 bases from V and 7 bases from J, with 13 bases between. This CDR3 is 14 amino acids long. The germline V gene encodes CDR1 MDHEN and CDR2 SYDVKM. CDR3 region: CASSFGVGDQPQHF. As DNA, the CDR3 is TGTGCCAGCAGTTTCGGGGTAGGCGACCAGCCCCAGCATTTT.

This chain links TRBV18 with TRBJ2-5, with no clear D. This CDR3 is built from 15 residues. V was shortened by 3 bases and J by 0 bases, with 11 bases between the two germline ends. Germline values: CDR1 KGHSH, CDR2 LQKENI. The CDR3 DNA follows: TGTGCCAGCTCACCCGGAGAAGGCCACCAAGAGACCCAGTACTTC. Translated: CASSPGEGHQETQYF.

The V gene is TRBV28, the J gene TRBJ2-7, with D uncertain. V was cut by 8 bases and J by 3 bases, with 11 bases left in between. Germline V gene data show CDR1 as MDHEN and CDR2 as SYDVKM. The CDR3 has 12 amino acids. This CDR3 reads CASRTYSYEQYF. The CDR3 DNA sequence: TGTGCCAGCCGTACCTACAGCTACGAGCAGTACTTC.

This chain connects TRBV6-5 to TRBJ1-6; the match to TRBD1 covers 7 bases. Unmatched junction bases numbered 11, after V lost 6 bases and J lost 9 bases. CDR3 length equals 15 residues. The germline V gene encodes CDR1 MNHEY and CDR2 SVGAGI. Written as DNA, the CDR3 is TGTGCCAGCAGATATCGACAGGGAAGGGGTTCACCCCTCCACTTT. It encodes CASRYRQGRGSPLHF.

The V gene is TRBV5-1, the J gene TRBJ1-2, with TRBD1 matching 7 bases. There are 15 residues in the CDR3. Per germline, CDR1 SGHRS and CDR2 YFSETQ. With 4 bases clipped from V and 2 bases from J, the junction kept 8 bases outside the gene matches. The CDR3 loop is CASSLTGTANYGYTF. In nucleotides, the CDR3 is TGCGCCAGCAGCCTCACCGGGACAGCAAACTATGGCTACACCTTC.

V and J are TRBV19 and TRBJ2-7; perhaps TRBD2 as D (6 bases). Germline V lookup: CDR1 LNHDA, CDR2 SQIVND (reference sequence). The V gene lost 5 bases and the J gene lost 3 bases, with 11 bases spanning the gap. The CDR3 is 13 residues long. The CDR3 sequence: CASSAGLHYEQYF. CDR3 bases: TGTGCCAGTAGTGCGGGACTTCACTACGAGCAGTACTTC.

V usage is TRBV5-8 and J usage is TRBJ1-1; TRBD1 agrees at 7 bases. CDR3 length: 15 amino acids. V was clipped by 4 bases and J by 1 base; unmatched bases: 7. Germline V gene lookup returns CDR1 SGHTS and CDR2 YDEGEE. CDR3 bases: TGTGCCAGCAGCGGGGGGGACAGCTCGAACACTGAAGCTTTCTTT. Protein: CASSGGDSSNTEAFF.

The chain links TRBV6-5 to TRBJ1-5, with D unclear. Germline V gene lookup returns CDR1 MNHEY and CDR2 SVGAGI. This CDR3 contains 14 residues. The V end lost 7 bases, the J end lost 4 bases, and 14 bases lay between the germline ends. The CDR3 protein is CASMVAGSNQPQHF. CDR3 nucleotide sequence: TGTGCCAGCATGGTGGCTGGGTCAAATCAGCCCCAGCATTTT.

This rearrangement joins TRBV18 to TRBJ2-5; D is uncertain. Germline loops: CDR1 KGHSH, CDR2 LQKENI. The CDR3 totals 14 residues. With 3 bases removed from V and 4 bases from J, the gap between germline ends came to 12 bases. The CDR3 here is CASSPSLGGETQYF. In DNA, the CDR3 is TGTGCCAGCTCACCGTCCCTGGGCGGAGAGACCCAGTACTTC.

The CDR3 DNA reads as TGTGCCAGCAGCCCCCGAAACGATAGCAATCAGCCCCAGCATTTT. Translating it yields CASSPRNDSNQPQHF. The genes are TRBV7-7 and TRBJ1-5; unclear D gene. The V gene's germline CDR1 is SSHAT and CDR2 FNYEAQ (reference sequence). The CDR3 is made up of 15 amino acids. The V and J ends lost 5 bases and 0 bases respectively, with 11 bases between them.

The rearrangement uses TRBV5-4 and TRBJ1-1, with a weak D call TRBD1 (6 bases). The CDR3 runs 16 residues. Per the germline V gene, CDR1 is SGHNT and CDR2 is YYREEE (reference sequence). V lost 0 bases and J 5 bases, leaving 17 bases between the germline ends. The CDR3 nucleotides read TGTGCCAGCAGCTTGGCAACAGGGTTGCCGCGGACTGAAGCTTTCTTT. Translation gives CASSLATGLPRTEAFF. The full variable domain, in which reference TRBV5-4 and TRBJ1-1 provide the parts outside the CDR3, is ETGVTQSPTHLIKTRGQQVTLRCSSQSGHNTVSWYQQALGQGPQFIFQYYREEENGRGNFPPRFSGLQFPNYSSELNVNALELDDSALYLCASSLATGLPRTEAFFGQGTRLTVV.

The chain recombines TRBV5-4 with TRBJ2-7, with TRBD1 as a possible D gene (5 bases). The CDR3 contains 13 residues. V was shortened by 4 bases and J by 7 bases, with 15 bases between the two germline ends. Germline V gives CDR1 SGHNT, CDR2 YYREEE (reference sequence). The CDR3: CASSIGVDWEQYF. CDR3 in DNA: TGTGCCAGCAGCATAGGGGTCGACTGGGAGCAGTACTTC.

The rearrangement links TRBV19 to TRBJ1-1; no clear D gene. Germline V gene data show CDR1 as LNHDA and CDR2 as SQIVND (reference sequence). Trimming took 6 bases from V and 4 from J, leaving 12 bases between them. The CDR3 has 13 residues. CDR3 protein: CASSLSVGTEAFF. In DNA form, the CDR3 reads TGTGCCAGTAGCCTTTCAGTAGGCACTGAAGCTTTCTTT.

This chain links TRBV25-1 with TRBJ1-5; D ambiguous. The CDR3 is 14 residues long. V was pared by 5 bases and J by 4 bases, with 12 bases between. Germline CDR1 MGHDK, CDR2 SYGVNS. CDR3 sequence reads: CASSFYWVNQPQHF. The CDR3 bases are TGTGCCAGCAGTTTCTATTGGGTGAATCAGCCCCAGCATTTT.

The chain has TRBV6-5 and TRBJ1-1; unclear D gene. The CDR3 loop spans 14 amino acids. Trimming stripped 6 bases from V and 0 bases from J, with 11 bases between. Germline CDR1 is MNHEY and CDR2 is SVGAGI. This CDR3 is CASSPSLVNTEAFF. The CDR3 DNA reads as TGTGCCAGCAGCCCCTCTCTGGTGAACACTGAAGCTTTCTTT.

The CDR3 region is CASRKGTSSSYEQYF. CDR3 DNA sequence: TGTGCCAGCAGAAAAGGGACCTCCAGCTCCTACGAGCAGTACTTC. V usage is TRBV6-6 and J usage is TRBJ2-7; D is tentatively TRBD1 or TRBD2 (5 bases each). V dropped 6 bases and J dropped 0 bases, with 15 bases sitting between them. The CDR3 extends over 15 amino acids. Germline lookup yields CDR1 MNHNY and CDR2 SVGAGI (reference sequence).

The chain employs TRBV28 and TRBJ2-7; a possible D gene is TRBD2 (5 bases). CDR3 length: 13 amino acids. Germline values: CDR1 MDHEN, CDR2 SYDVKM. With 6 bases removed from V and 4 bases from J, the gap between germline ends came to 13 bases. The CDR3 nucleotides are TGTGCCAGCAGGGTAGGACTCACGTACGAGCAGTACTTC. Residues: CASRVGLTYEQYF.

Only one count was recorded for this clone. The chain has TRBV14 and TRBJ2-3; 11 nucleotides agree with TRBD2. Unmatched junction bases numbered 4, after V lost 1 base and J lost 4 bases. In germline, CDR1 is SGHDN, CDR2 FVKESK. This CDR3 has 16 residues. CDR3 DNA sequence: TGTGCCAGCAGCCAAGTTACTAGCGGGGGCGCAGATACGCAGTATTTT. Amino acid sequence: CASSQVTSGGADTQYF.

DNA of the CDR3: TGTGCCAGCAGGAGGATAACCGGCACTGAAGCTTTCTTT. Translation: CASRRITGTEAFF. The chain uses TRBV28 and TRBJ1-1; D unclear. The CDR3 sequence is 13 residues long. CDR1 MDHEN and CDR2 SYDVKM come from the germline V gene. Trimming shortened V by 6 bases and J by 4 bases, and 12 bases separated the two germline ends.

V gene TRBV19 combines with J gene TRBJ2-3; 8 bases fit TRBD2. There are 15 residues in the CDR3. Germline V CDR1 and CDR2: LNHDA, SQIVND (reference sequence). Trimming removed 5 bases from V and 0 bases from J; junction bases left unmatched: 4. CDR3: CASSDSGVSTDTQYF. Here the CDR3 DNA reads TGTGCCAGTAGTGATAGCGGGGTAAGCACAGATACGCAGTATTTT.

The rearrangement joins TRBV27 to TRBJ2-2; TRBD1 agrees at 8 bases. CDR1 is MNHEY, CDR2 SMNVEV, per germline (reference sequence). V trimming: 5 bases; J trimming: 3 bases; junction bases outside the gene matches: 11. The CDR3 spans 17 residues. The CDR3 is CASSTGQGASHTGELFF. CDR3 sequence (DNA): TGTGCCAGCAGTACCGGACAGGGCGCTTCACACACCGGGGAGCTGTTTTTT.

This chain joins TRBV25-1 and TRBJ2-1, with 10 bases aligning to TRBD2. CDR1 and CDR2 (germline): MGHDK, SYGVNS. The V gene end was trimmed by 0 bases and the J gene end by 6 bases; junction bases not matched to a gene: 5. This CDR3 region has 16 residues. The CDR3 DNA follows: TGTGCCAGCAGTGAATATAAAGCTAGCGGGAGCAATGAGCAGTTCTTC. This translates into CASSEYKASGSNEQFF.

V is TRBV7-9 and J is TRBJ2-2, with D maybe TRBD2 (5 bases). CDR3 length equals 17 residues. V gave up 3 bases and J gave up 0 bases, with 14 bases separating them. The germline gives CDR1 SEHNR, CDR2 FQNEAQ (reference sequence). DNA for the CDR3: TGTGCCAGCAGCTTTAGAGGGTTGAGGGCGAACACCGGGGAGCTGTTTTTT. Translating gives CASSFRGLRANTGELFF. Using reference TRBV7-9 and TRBJ2-2 for the parts outside the CDR3, the full variable domain is DTGVSQNPRHKITKRGQNVTFRCDPISEHNRLYWYRQTLGQGPEFLTYFQNEAQLEKSRLLSDRFSAERPKGSFSTLEIQRTEQGDSAMYLCASSFRGLRANTGELFFGEGSRLTVL.

This clone turned up a few times. This chain links TRBV28 with TRBJ2-2; D uncertain. The V and J ends lost 6 bases and 0 bases respectively, with 5 bases between them. The CDR3 totals 13 residues. From germline, CDR1 is MDHEN and CDR2 SYDVKM. CDR3 DNA sequence: TGTGCCAGCAGCTTTGCGAACACCGGGGAGCTGTTTTTT. Its translation: CASSFANTGELFF.

The table lists this clone with a count of one. The chain couples TRBV4-1 to TRBJ2-3; no clear D gene. V lost 0 bases, J lost 3 bases, and 7 bases lay in between. Germline V gene sequence: CDR1 MGHRA, CDR2 YSYEKL. This CDR3 comprises 14 residues. The CDR3 region is CASSQDPGTDTQYF. CDR3 coding DNA: TGCGCCAGCAGCCAAGATCCCGGGACAGATACGCAGTATTTT.

This rearrangement joins TRBV5-1 to TRBJ2-1, with 11 bases fitting TRBD2. The CDR3 runs to 16 residues. From germline, CDR1 is SGHRS and CDR2 YFSETQ. With 2 bases clipped from V and 5 bases from J, the junction kept 6 bases outside the gene matches. CDR3 region: CASSFPGTSGNNEQFF. In DNA, the CDR3 is TGCGCCAGCAGCTTTCCCGGGACTAGCGGTAACAATGAGCAGTTCTTC.